Reported below is one T cell receptor beta chain. Additional DNA sequences in this sample encode the identical CDR3. This entry belongs to a study of blood T cell repertoires in COVID-19. Per the study methods: Estimation of nucleated cell counts relied on the amplification of reference gene primers. Libraries were prepared by immunoSEQ multiplex PCR; TCRdb keeps only in-frame clonotypes and omits some of them. V and J calls plus clone size are reproduced from that table; the DNA served to infer D and trimming. The sample has 150,000 to 200,000 clones, 70% to 85% seen once. In assigning cohorts, the study relied on participant-reported clinical history. From germline, CDR1 is LGHDT and CDR2 YNNKEL (reference sequence). Trimming removed 1 base from V and 4 bases from J; junction bases left unmatched: 0. This CDR3 spans 15 amino acids.

The specimen was PBMCs or T cells enriched from blood (not recorded which). This sequence originates from a man in his fifties or sixties who had recovered from COVID-19. The chain employs TRBV3-1 (or the pseudogene TRBV3-2) and TRBJ2-5; TRBD2 matches 13 bases. This CDR3 is CASSQGTSGGETQYF. The CDR3 nucleotides are TGTGCCAGCAGCCAAGGGACTAGCGGGGGAGAGACCCAGTACTTC.